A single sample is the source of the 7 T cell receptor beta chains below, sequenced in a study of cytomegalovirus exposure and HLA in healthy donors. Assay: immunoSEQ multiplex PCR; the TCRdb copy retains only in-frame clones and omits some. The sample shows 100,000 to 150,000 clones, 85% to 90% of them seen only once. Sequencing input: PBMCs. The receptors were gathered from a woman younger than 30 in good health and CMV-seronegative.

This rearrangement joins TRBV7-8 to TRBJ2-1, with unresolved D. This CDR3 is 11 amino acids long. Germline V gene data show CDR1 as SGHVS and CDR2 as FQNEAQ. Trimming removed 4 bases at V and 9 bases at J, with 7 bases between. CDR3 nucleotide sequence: TGTGCCAGCAGCTCCGTGAGTGAGCAGTTCTTC. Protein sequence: CASSSVSEQFF.

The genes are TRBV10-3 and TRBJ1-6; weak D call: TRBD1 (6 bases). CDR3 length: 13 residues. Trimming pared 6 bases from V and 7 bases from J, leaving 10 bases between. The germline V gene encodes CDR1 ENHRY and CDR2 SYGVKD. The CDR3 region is CAIRGTTNSPLHF. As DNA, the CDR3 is TGTGCCATCAGGGGGACAACGAATTCACCCCTCCACTTT.

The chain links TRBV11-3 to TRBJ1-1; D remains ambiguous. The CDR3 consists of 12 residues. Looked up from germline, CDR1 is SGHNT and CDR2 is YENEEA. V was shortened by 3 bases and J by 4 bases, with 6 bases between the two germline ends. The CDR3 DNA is TGTGCCAGCAGCTTTGAGGCCACTGAAGCTTTCTTT. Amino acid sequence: CASSFEATEAFF.

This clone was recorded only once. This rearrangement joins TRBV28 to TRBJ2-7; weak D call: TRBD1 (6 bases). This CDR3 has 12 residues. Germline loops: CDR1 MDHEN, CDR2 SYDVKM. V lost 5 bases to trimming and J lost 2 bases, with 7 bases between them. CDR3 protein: CASSTGTYEQYF. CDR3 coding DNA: TGTGCCAGCAGTACAGGGACCTACGAGCAGTACTTC.

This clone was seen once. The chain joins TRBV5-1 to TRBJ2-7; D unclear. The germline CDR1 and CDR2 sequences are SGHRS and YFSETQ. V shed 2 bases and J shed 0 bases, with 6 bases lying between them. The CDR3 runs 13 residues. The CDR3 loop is CASSFDTSYEQYF. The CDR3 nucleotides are TGCGCCAGCAGCTTTGACACCTCCTACGAGCAGTACTTC.

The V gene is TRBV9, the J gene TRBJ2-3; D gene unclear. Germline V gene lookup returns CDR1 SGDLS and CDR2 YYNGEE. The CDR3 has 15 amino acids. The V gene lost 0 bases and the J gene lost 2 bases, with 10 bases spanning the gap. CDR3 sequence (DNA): TGTGCCAGCAGCGTAGGCGGAACTCCCACAGATACGCAGTATTTT. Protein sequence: CASSVGGTPTDTQYF.

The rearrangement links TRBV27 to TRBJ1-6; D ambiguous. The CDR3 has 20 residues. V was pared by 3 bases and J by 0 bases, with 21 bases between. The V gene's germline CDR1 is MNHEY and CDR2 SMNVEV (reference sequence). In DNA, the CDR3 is TGTGCCAGCAGTTTCCGGAGGGTCCACGGAGCTAGCTCCTATAATTCACCCCTCCACTTT. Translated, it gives CASSFRRVHGASSYNSPLHF.